This entry is about one TCR beta chain. This table comes from immunoSEQ multiplex PCR, and its TCRdb copy is limited to in-frame clones, with some not included. The data hold around 140,000 clones, with 80% to 90% observed a single time. This sample was included in a study of blood T cell repertoires in COVID-19. About the study: The cDNA or gDNA used as material had been derived from T cells, B-cell-depleted T cells, or PBMCs.

V was clipped by 6 bases and J by 0 bases, with 12 bases between them. CDR1 MNHEY and CDR2 SMNVEV come from the germline V gene (reference sequence). The CDR3 totals 15 residues. The chain couples TRBV27 to TRBJ1-5, with D possibly TRBD1 on 6 matching bases. The TCR sequence derives from a man younger than 30 with COVID-19, enrolled during active disease. The sample comprised peripheral blood. The chain's CDR3 is CASSQTGYSNQPQHF. CDR3 sequence (DNA): TGTGCCAGCAGCCAGACAGGTTATAGCAATCAGCCCCAGCATTTT.